This T cell receptor beta chain was documented in a study of T cell responses to AZD1222 COVID-19 vaccine. TCRdb keeps only in-frame clones here, not all; method: immunoSEQ multiplex PCR. Counted here are approximately 140,000 clones, approximately 94% occurring once; the ten biggest clones make up about 2.1%. This clone was counted once. The target antigen is unknown. The germline V gene has CDR1 SGHVS and CDR2 FQNEAQ. J was trimmed by 4 bases and V by 2 bases; bases with no gene match: 7. This CDR3 contains 15 residues. The study's findings and limits: A mostly white British donor set with more females was recruited, and clonal diversity was possibly underestimated.

The gene calls are TRBV7-8 and TRBJ2-7; 8 bases line up with TRBD2. This clonotype was sampled from an adult in good health. Material: peripheral blood, obtained on day 0 of AZD1222 vaccination. In DNA form, the CDR3 reads TGTGCCAGCAGCTTATCGAGCGGGAGCCGATACGAGCAGTACTTC. Its translation is CASSLSSGSRYEQYF.